Reported below is one TCR beta chain. This table comes from immunoSEQ multiplex PCR, and its TCRdb copy is limited to in-frame clones, with some not included. The sample lists 100,000 to 150,000 clones, approximately 83% occurring once. The data were taken from a study of blood T cell repertoires in COVID-19. The overall study: The samples span acute and convalescent COVID-19 from the United States, Italy and Spain. Sample material is recorded as cDNA or gDNA derived from T cells, B-cell-depleted T cells, or PBMCs.

The CDR3 totals 14 residues. The germline V gene has CDR1 MGHDK and CDR2 SYGVNS. V shed 6 bases and J shed 5 bases, with 16 bases lying between them. V gene TRBV25-1 combines with J gene TRBJ1-1; D possibly corresponds to TRBD1 (6 bases). The sequence was collected from a woman older than 75 with acute or convalescent COVID-19. The source material was peripheral blood. CDR3 loop: CASRGDQGNTEAFF. The CDR3 DNA sequence: TGTGCCAGCAGAGGAGACCAGGGGAATACTGAAGCTTTCTTT.